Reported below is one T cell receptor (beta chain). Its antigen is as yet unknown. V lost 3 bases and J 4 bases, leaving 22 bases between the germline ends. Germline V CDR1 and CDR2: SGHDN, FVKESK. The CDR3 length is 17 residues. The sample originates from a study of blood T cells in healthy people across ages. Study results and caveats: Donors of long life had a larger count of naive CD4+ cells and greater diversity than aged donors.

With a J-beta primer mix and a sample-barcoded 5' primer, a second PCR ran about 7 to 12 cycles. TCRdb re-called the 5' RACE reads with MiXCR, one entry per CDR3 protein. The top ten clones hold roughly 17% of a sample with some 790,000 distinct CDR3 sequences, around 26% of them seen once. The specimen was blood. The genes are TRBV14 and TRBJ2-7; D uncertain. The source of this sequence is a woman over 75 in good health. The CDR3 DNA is TGTGCCAGCAGCCAGTCAAACAGTATCGGTCCTTTTTACGAGCAGTACTTC. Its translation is CASSQSNSIGPFYEQYF.